This T cell receptor beta chain was identified during a study of identical twins. This clonotype was counted a few times. Everyone who donated was a healthy Caucasian. A template switching step contributed a universal primer site, while unique molecular identifiers were present in the cDNA. TCRdb fed the 5' RACE reads into MiXCR, producing one record per CDR3 protein. This sample carries under 350,000 distinct CDR3 sequences, 8% to 9.5% of them seen once, and the ten largest clones take around 7.1%. The sample also formed part of further work on yellow fever vaccine responses in identical twins.

Sequenced material: CD8+ T cells sorted from blood. The clonotype originates from a woman under 30 in good health.

The CDR3 loop reads CASSVEQDSIQYF. For the CDR3, the DNA is TGTGCCAGCAGCGTAGAACAGGACTCAATTCAGTACTTC. The V call is TRBV9, the J call TRBJ2-4; D could derive from TRBD1 or TRBD2 (5 bases each). The CDR3 is 13 amino acids. Trimming stripped 0 bases from V and 10 bases from J, with 11 bases between. Germline assignment: CDR1 SGDLS and CDR2 YYNGEE.